One and the same sample provided the 31 T cell receptor beta chains below, sequenced in a study of T cells in localized non-small cell lung cancer. Repertoires were generated with immunoSEQ multiplex PCR, while TCRdb's copy carries only in-frame clones and drops some. The table includes roughly 1,400 clones, around a quarter detected once. Sequences were derived from normal lung tissue next to the tumor, sampled before any cancer treatment. The receptors here all came from an older female donor with stage I lung adenocarcinoma.

The CDR3 loop reads CASSYSARDSNQPQHF. In DNA, the CDR3 is TGCGCCAGCAGTTACTCAGCGCGGGATAGCAATCAGCCCCAGCATTTT. The chain recombines TRBV10-2 with TRBJ1-5; the D is unclear. CDR1 is WSHSY, CDR2 SAAADI, per germline. Trimming cost V 5 bases and J 0 bases, with 14 bases left between them. This CDR3 is built from 16 residues.

The V call is TRBV11-3, the J call TRBJ2-7; TRBD2 matches 10 bases. Trimming at V came to 5 bases and at J to 2 bases, leaving 12 bases not matched to a gene. CDR1 and CDR2 (germline): SGHNT, YENEEA. The CDR3 contains 17 residues. The CDR3 DNA reads as TGTGCCAGCAGCGACATAGGTAGCGGGAGGAAGGCCTACGAGCAGTACTTC. Translating gives CASSDIGSGRKAYEQYF.

This clone is classed as medium-sized. The gene calls are TRBV11-3 and TRBJ2-7, with TRBD2 matching over 8 bases. The CDR3 consists of 16 residues. Germline trimming cut 5 bases from V and 6 bases from J; bases unmatched to any gene: 15. Germline values: CDR1 SGHNT, CDR2 YENEEA. The CDR3 region has the DNA TGTGCCAGCAGCGGAAGTACTAGCGGCCGAATGGGCGAGCAGTACTTC. The encoded protein is CASSGSTSGRMGEQYF.

The chain has TRBV19 and TRBJ1-3, with TRBD1 as a possible D gene (5 bases). Germline CDR1 and CDR2: LNHDA and SQIVND (reference sequence). V shed 4 bases and J shed 8 bases, with 12 bases lying between them. The CDR3 loop spans 13 amino acids. CDR3 in amino acids: CASSKRGVDTIYF. The CDR3 DNA reads TGTGCCAGTAGTAAACGGGGCGTGGACACCATATATTTT.

By share, this clone ranks as medium-sized (0.01 to 0.1%). V is TRBV6-8 and J is TRBJ2-7; D remains ambiguous. The germline CDR1 and CDR2 sequences are MNHGY and SAAAGT. Trimming took 0 bases from V and 6 from J, leaving 6 bases between them. The CDR3 is 12 residues long. The CDR3, as DNA: TGTGCCAGCAGTTACTCGGCCTCCGAGCAGTACTTC. Translated: CASSYSASEQYF.

The sample holds a few counts of this clone. The rearrangement joins TRBV28 to TRBJ1-1; 10 bases line up with TRBD1. V lost 5 bases to trimming and J lost 2 bases; unmatched junction nucleotides: 5. CDR1 MDHEN and CDR2 SYDVKM come from the germline V gene. This CDR3 region has 15 residues. CDR3 region: CASSRQGAKNTEAFF. In DNA form, the CDR3 reads TGTGCCAGCAGTCGACAGGGGGCCAAAAACACTGAAGCTTTCTTT.

This chain uses TRBV12-5 with TRBJ2-2; maybe TRBD2 (5 bases). The V end lost 5 bases, the J end lost 8 bases, and 9 bases lay between the germline ends. Germline lookup yields CDR1 LGHNT and CDR2 FRNRAP. CDR3 length equals 12 residues. The CDR3 spells CASGARGGELFF. DNA for the CDR3: TGTGCTAGTGGTGCACGCGGGGGGGAGCTGTTTTTT.

The chain links TRBV18 to TRBJ1-1; 8 nucleotides agree with TRBD1. Losses at the gene ends were 4 bases for V and 0 bases for J; bases not matched to a gene: 10. The CDR3 extends over 17 amino acids. The V gene's germline CDR1 is KGHSH and CDR2 LQKENI. For the CDR3, the DNA is TGTGCCAGCTCACAAAGTACAGGGGGAGGGGTGAACACTGAAGCTTTCTTT. Protein: CASSQSTGGGVNTEAFF.

This clone rates as medium-sized (0.01 to 0.1%). V gene TRBV11-3 combines with J gene TRBJ1-1; perhaps TRBD1 as D (6 bases). The CDR3 spans 15 residues. CDR1 and CDR2 (germline): SGHNT, YENEEA. Trimming shortened V by 4 bases and J by 6 bases, and 18 bases separated the two germline ends. The CDR3 nucleotides are TGTGCCAGCAGCTACGGAGGGGGAGGTGACCCTGAAGCTTTCTTT. It specifies CASSYGGGGDPEAFF.

The chain recombines TRBV19 with TRBJ2-1; tentative D call: TRBD2 (5 bases). The V end was cut by 6 bases, the J end by 2 bases, with 14 bases between. This CDR3 is built from 15 residues. Germline V gene data show CDR1 as LNHDA and CDR2 as SQIVND (reference sequence). CDR3 sequence reads: CASSPVAGPYNEQFF. The CDR3 DNA is TGTGCCAGTAGCCCTGTGGCGGGTCCCTACAATGAGCAGTTCTTC.

This clone was picked up a small number of times. The chain carries TRBV10-2 and TRBJ1-1; the D is unclear. Trimming removed 5 bases at V and 1 base at J, with 8 bases between. Per germline, CDR1 WSHSY and CDR2 SAAADI. The CDR3 has 13 residues. CDR3 residues: CASSFDGNTEAFF. As DNA, the CDR3 is TGCGCCAGCAGTTTTGACGGGAACACTGAAGCTTTCTTT.

The chain joins TRBV9 to TRBJ1-5; no clear D gene. From germline, CDR1 is SGDLS and CDR2 YYNGEE. V was shortened by 1 base and J by 7 bases, with 18 bases between the two germline ends. There are 16 residues in the CDR3. CDR3 sequence reads: CASSVTTKGWWQPQHF. The DNA for the CDR3 is TGTGCCAGCAGCGTAACTACGAAAGGGTGGTGGCAGCCCCAGCATTTT.

This clone was seen more than once but under ten times. V is TRBV14 and J is TRBJ2-7, with TRBD2 matching 7 bases. Looked up from germline, CDR1 is SGHDN and CDR2 is FVKESK. Losses at the gene ends were 4 bases for V and 3 bases for J; bases not matched to a gene: 6. The length of the CDR3 is 14 residues. The CDR3 region is CASSPSGTNYEQYF. The CDR3 region has the DNA TGTGCCAGCAGCCCTAGCGGAACTAACTACGAGCAGTACTTC.

This clone was detected only a few times. The rearrangement links TRBV11-3 to TRBJ2-5; the D gene could be TRBD1 or TRBD2 (5 bases each). Germline lookup yields CDR1 SGHNT and CDR2 YENEEA. V lost 2 bases to trimming and J lost 5 bases, with 15 bases between them. The CDR3 sequence is 15 residues long. For the CDR3, the DNA is TGTGCCAGCAGCTTATCGAGGGGAAACTATGAGACCCAGTACTTC. This codes for CASSLSRGNYETQYF.

V and J are TRBV11-3 and TRBJ2-3; D tentatively fits TRBD1 or TRBD2 (5 bases each). Trimming left V 3 bases short and J 6 bases short, with 19 bases between. The germline V gene encodes CDR1 SGHNT and CDR2 YENEEA. The CDR3 loop spans 16 amino acids. The chain's CDR3 is CASSLAGLAGKDTQYF. Written as DNA, the CDR3 is TGTGCCAGCAGCTTGGCAGGGCTAGCTGGTAAGGATACGCAGTATTTT. The entire variable domain, with the rest obtained from reference TRBV11-3 and TRBJ2-3, is as follows: EAGVVQSPRYKIIEKKQPVAFWCNPISGHNTLYWYLQNLGQGPELLIRYENEEAVDDSQLPKDRFSAERLKGVDSTLKIQPAELGDSAVYLCASSLAGLAGKDTQYFGPGTRLTVL.

The rearrangement uses TRBV6-8 and TRBJ2-7; D not certain. Germline-derived CDR1 and CDR2 are MNHGY and SAAAGT. The CDR3 is made up of 13 amino acids. V was trimmed by 4 bases and J by 3 bases, leaving 10 bases between them. The CDR3 loop reads CASSSYSYYEQYF. Here the CDR3 DNA reads TGTGCCAGCAGTTCATACTCATACTACGAGCAGTACTTC.

This clone has a handful of counts. The V call is TRBV2, the J call TRBJ1-2; no clear D gene. The germline V gene encodes CDR1 SNHLY and CDR2 FYNNEI. The CDR3 contains 14 residues. V lost 11 bases and J lost 4, with 20 bases in between. The CDR3 is CASQGDIIGYGYTF. CDR3 coding DNA: TGTGCCTCCCAAGGAGACATTATAGGCTATGGCTACACCTTC.

The CDR3 DNA is TGTGCCATCAGTGAGTCACCAGGGCCGTGGACCGGGGAGCTGTTTTTT. This encodes CAISESPGPWTGELFF. This chain joins TRBV10-3 and TRBJ2-2, with D perhaps matching TRBD1 (5 bases). CDR1 and CDR2 from the germline V gene are ENHRY and SYGVKD. Trimming stripped 0 bases from V and 5 bases from J, with 13 bases between. The CDR3 is 16 amino acids.

The V and J genes are TRBV19 and TRBJ1-2, with 8 bases that match TRBD1. Germline-derived CDR1 and CDR2 are LNHDA and SQIVND (reference sequence). The CDR3 is 13 residues long. V shed 5 bases, J shed 2 bases, and the junction held 1 base outside the gene matches. CDR3 DNA sequence: TGTGCCAGTAGTCGACAGGGGAACTATGGCTACACCTTC. Its translation is CASSRQGNYGYTF. Using reference TRBV19 and TRBJ1-2 for the parts outside the CDR3, the full variable domain is DGGITQSPKYLFRKEGQNVTLSCEQNLNHDAMYWYRQDPGQGLRLIYYSQIVNDFQKGDIAEGYSVSREKKESFPLTVTSAQKNPTAFYLCASSRQGNYGYTFGSGTRLTVV.

Only a few counts were recorded for this clone. The rearrangement links TRBV2 to TRBJ2-7; TRBD2 aligns across 11 bases. The CDR3 runs 17 residues. V dropped 8 bases and J dropped 0; count of bases not matched to a gene: 12. CDR1 is SNHLY, CDR2 FYNNEI, per germline. The CDR3: CASRSTLAGGRSYEQYF. CDR3 in DNA: TGTGCCAGCCGATCGACTCTAGCGGGAGGCCGCTCCTACGAGCAGTACTTC.

The sample holds a few counts of this clone. The chain carries TRBV11-3 and TRBJ2-5; the match to TRBD1 covers 10 bases. The germline V gene has CDR1 SGHNT and CDR2 YENEEA. The CDR3 extends over 17 amino acids. Trimming cost V 1 base and J 5 bases; bases outside gene matches: 10. CDR3 in amino acids: CASSLGARQGAGETQYF. The CDR3 DNA sequence: TGTGCCAGCAGCTTAGGAGCCCGACAGGGGGCGGGTGAGACCCAGTACTTC.

The gene calls are TRBV19 and TRBJ2-3; TRBD2 agrees at 9 bases. The CDR3 has 14 amino acids. J was trimmed by 3 bases and V by 2 bases; bases with no gene match: 0. CDR1 is LNHDA and CDR2 is SQIVND in the germline V gene (reference sequence). CDR3 coding DNA: TGTGCCAGTAGTATAAGCGGGAGGACAGATACGCAGTATTTT. Translating gives CASSISGRTDTQYF.

This chain uses TRBV30 with TRBJ2-1; D could derive from TRBD1 or TRBD2 (6 bases each). The CDR3 runs 13 residues. The V end was cut by 5 bases, the J end by 7 bases, with 15 bases between. Germline values: CDR1 GTSNPN, CDR2 SVGIG (reference sequence). CDR3 region: CAWEGEGRNEQFF. As DNA, the CDR3 is TGTGCCTGGGAGGGGGAAGGGAGGAATGAGCAGTTCTTC.

In its sample, this clone is medium-sized. The rearrangement joins TRBV11-3 to TRBJ2-5, with TRBD1 identical over 11 bases. The V gene end was trimmed by 6 bases and the J gene end by 5 bases; junction bases not matched to a gene: 11. Germline CDR1 reads SGHNT; CDR2 reads YENEEA. The CDR3 runs 16 residues. CDR3 DNA: TGTGCCAGCAGTTTAAACCGGGACAGGGGGTTCGAGACCCAGTACTTC. Translation: CASSLNRDRGFETQYF.

This clone has just a few counts. The chain uses TRBV30 and TRBJ2-1, with 14 bases identical to TRBD2. This CDR3 spans 13 amino acids. The V segment lost 5 bases and the J segment 9 bases; nucleotides outside the gene matches: 3. Per the germline V gene, CDR1 is GTSNPN and CDR2 is SVGIG (reference sequence). The CDR3 DNA reads as TGTGCCTGGGAGGGACTAGCGGGAGCTGAGCAGTTCTTC. Translation: CAWEGLAGAEQFF.

This clone was counted a few times. The chain couples TRBV6-8 to TRBJ1-4, with a weak D call TRBD1 (6 bases). The CDR3 covers 14 residues. V lost 6 bases and J 5 bases, leaving 13 bases between the germline ends. Germline CDR1 MNHGY, CDR2 SAAAGT. This CDR3 reads CASREGQKNEKLFF. CDR3 sequence (DNA): TGTGCCAGCAGGGAAGGACAGAAGAATGAAAAACTGTTTTTT.

This clone occurred a few times. This chain uses TRBV11-3 with TRBJ2-1; 7 nucleotides agree with TRBD1. This CDR3 is 15 amino acids long. Germline values: CDR1 SGHNT, CDR2 YENEEA. Trimming at V came to 5 bases and at J to 5 bases, leaving 9 bases not matched to a gene. The CDR3 DNA sequence: TGTGCCAGCAGCCTCCACAGGGGAAAAGACAATGAGCAGTTCTTC. It codes for CASSLHRGKDNEQFF.

This clone has only a few counts. Written as DNA, the CDR3 is TGTGCCAGCAGCCTTCTGGGGGTAGGGGGACAGGCCAACACTGAAGCTTTCTTT. The encoded protein is CASSLLGVGGQANTEAFF. The rearrangement uses TRBV11-3 and TRBJ1-1, with 8 bases fitting TRBD1. CDR3 size: 18 residues. V shed 5 bases and J 2 bases; nucleotides not matched to a gene: 16. Looked up from germline, CDR1 is SGHNT and CDR2 is YENEEA.

This clone was picked up a small number of times. The rearrangement joins TRBV6-8 to TRBJ2-1; the D call may be TRBD1 or TRBD2 (5 bases each). Germline V gene data show CDR1 as MNHGY and CDR2 as SAAAGT. The CDR3 has 16 residues. Trimming stripped 1 base from V and 6 bases from J, with 16 bases between. The CDR3 region is CASSYWTGQRSNEQFF. CDR3 nucleotides: TGTGCCAGCAGTTACTGGACGGGGCAGAGATCCAATGAGCAGTTCTTC.

The table lists this clone with a few counts. J is TRBJ1-3 and V is TRBV27; 9 positions agree with TRBD1. Germline values: CDR1 MNHEY, CDR2 SMNVEV (reference sequence). The CDR3 covers 14 residues. V shed 5 bases, J shed 7 bases, and the junction held 6 bases outside the gene matches. DNA for the CDR3: TGTGCCAGCAGTCAACAGGGGGCGATGAACACCATATATTTT. It encodes CASSQQGAMNTIYF.

This clone is medium-sized in the sample. This rearrangement joins TRBV4-1 to TRBJ1-4; D not certain. V lost 2 bases and J lost 2, with 6 bases in between. The length of the CDR3 is 14 residues. The germline V gene encodes CDR1 MGHRA and CDR2 YSYEKL. CDR3 in DNA: TGCGCCAGCAGCCAACTTGGGACTAATGAAAAACTGTTTTTT. This translates into CASSQLGTNEKLFF.